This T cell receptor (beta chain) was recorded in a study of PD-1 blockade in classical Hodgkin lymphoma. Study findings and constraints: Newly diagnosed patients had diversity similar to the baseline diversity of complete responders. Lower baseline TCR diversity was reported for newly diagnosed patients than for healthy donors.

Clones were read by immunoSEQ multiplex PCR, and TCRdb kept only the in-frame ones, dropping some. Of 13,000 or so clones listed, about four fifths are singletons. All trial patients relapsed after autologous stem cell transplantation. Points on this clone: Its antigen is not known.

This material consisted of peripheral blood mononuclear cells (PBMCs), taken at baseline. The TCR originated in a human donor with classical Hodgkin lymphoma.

CDR3 DNA sequence: TGTGCCAGCAGCTTGGGGGGAAGGGTAGACAATGAGCAGTTCTTC. It specifies CASSLGGRVDNEQFF. J is TRBJ2-1 and V is TRBV5-4; D not certain. V shed 0 bases and J shed 5 bases, with 12 bases lying between them. The CDR3 runs to 15 residues. Germline-derived CDR1 and CDR2 are SGHNT and YYREEE (reference sequence).